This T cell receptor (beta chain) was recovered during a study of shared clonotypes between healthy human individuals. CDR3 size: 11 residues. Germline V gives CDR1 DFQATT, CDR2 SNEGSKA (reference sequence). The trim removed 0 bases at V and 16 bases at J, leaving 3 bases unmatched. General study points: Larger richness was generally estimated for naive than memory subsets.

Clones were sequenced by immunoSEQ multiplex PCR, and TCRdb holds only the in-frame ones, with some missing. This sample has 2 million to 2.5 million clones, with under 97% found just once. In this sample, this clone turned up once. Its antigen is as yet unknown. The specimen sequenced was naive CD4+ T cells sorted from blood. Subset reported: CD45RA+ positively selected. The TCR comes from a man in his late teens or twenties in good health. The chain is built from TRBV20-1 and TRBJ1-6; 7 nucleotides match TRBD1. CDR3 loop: CSARDRGLLHF. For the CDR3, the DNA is TGCAGTGCTAGAGATAGGGGGCTACTCCACTTT.